Presented here are 30 T cell receptor beta chains from one specimen sequenced in a study of T cells in Graves' hyperthyroidism and ophthalmopathy. Amplified regions were TCR beta CDR3 sequences from RNA transcripts. First-round RT-PCR of the TCR CDR3 relied on the HTBI primer set. TCRdb called the multiplex PCR reads again in MiXCR, with one record for every CDR3 protein. Seen here are around 500,000 distinct CDR3 sequences, around a fifth observed once, and the top ten hold around 50%. Sequencing used blood. The receptors shown here come from a woman in her seventies with Graves' ophthalmopathy.

The rearrangement links TRBV20-1 to TRBJ2-3, with TRBD2 matching 10 bases. Germline V gene lookup returns CDR1 DFQATT and CDR2 SNEGSKA (reference sequence). The CDR3 extends over 16 amino acids. V dropped 3 bases and J dropped 9; count of bases not matched to a gene: 15. CDR3 amino acids: CSARGFRDLAGDTQYF. CDR3 in DNA: TGCAGTGCTAGGGGGTTTAGAGATCTAGCGGGAGACACGCAGTATTTT.

This clonotype has at least ten counts. This chain uses TRBV2 with TRBJ2-2; no firm D call. The germline V gene encodes CDR1 SNHLY and CDR2 FYNNEI. V gave up 2 bases and J gave up 6 bases, with 10 bases separating them. The CDR3 consists of 14 residues. CDR3 in amino acids: CASSEWASAGELFF. The CDR3 bases are TGTGCCAGCAGTGAATGGGCTTCCGCCGGGGAGCTGTTTTTT.

This clonotype has just a few counts. The rearrangement joins TRBV6-1 to TRBJ2-3, with TRBD2 matching over 13 bases. The CDR3 runs to 18 residues. V dropped 5 bases and J dropped 7; count of bases not matched to a gene: 15. Germline V gene lookup returns CDR1 MNHNS and CDR2 SASEGT. The CDR3 bases are TGTGCCAGCAGTTCTACCCCGGTACTAGCGGGAGGGCGGAATACGCAGTATTTT. Translation: CASSSTPVLAGGRNTQYF.

The chain couples TRBV19 to TRBJ2-1; D gene unclear. V lost 10 bases and J 2 bases, leaving 15 bases between the germline ends. CDR3 length: 14 amino acids. In germline, CDR1 is LNHDA, CDR2 SQIVND (reference sequence). Here the CDR3 reads CATQSGGTYNEQFF. CDR3 bases: TGTGCCACCCAATCGGGCGGTACCTACAATGAGCAGTTCTTC.

The chain couples TRBV29-1 to TRBJ2-4, with TRBD1 matching over 9 bases. The V and J ends lost 5 bases and 1 base, in that order; junction bases with no gene match: 12. This CDR3 is built from 17 residues. Looked up from germline, CDR1 is SQVTM and CDR2 is ANQGSEA. The CDR3 loop is CSVRGRRTGVAKNIQYF. CDR3 nucleotide sequence: TGCAGCGTTCGAGGGCGCCGGACAGGGGTCGCCAAAAACATTCAGTACTTC.

The gene calls are TRBV2 and TRBJ2-1, with 16 positions matching TRBD2. This CDR3 comprises 17 residues. Trimming cost V 7 bases and J 8 bases; bases outside gene matches: 11. Germline loops: CDR1 SNHLY, CDR2 FYNNEI. CDR3 coding DNA: TGTGCCAGCACGGGACTAGCGGGAGGGCCCTCGGGGTATGAGCAGTTCTTC. Its translation: CASTGLAGGPSGYEQFF.

This clonotype was counted between two and nine times. The CDR3 loop reads CASSLELVGRAGTEAFF. The CDR3 DNA follows: TGCGCCAGCAGCTTGGAGCTTGTCGGCAGGGCGGGGACTGAAGCTTTCTTT. The rearrangement joins TRBV5-1 to TRBJ1-1; a possible D gene is TRBD1 (5 bases). The V and J ends lost 0 bases and 5 bases respectively, with 20 bases between them. The germline V gene encodes CDR1 SGHRS and CDR2 YFSETQ. This CDR3 region has 17 residues. Drawing the rest from reference TRBV5-1 and TRBJ1-1, the complete variable domain is KAGVTQTPRYLIKTRGQQVTLSCSPISGHRSVSWYQQTPGQGLQFLFEYFSETQRNKGNFPGRFSGRQFSNSRSEMNVSTLELGDSALYLCASSLELVGRAGTEAFFGQGTRLTVV.

The CDR3: CAWSPRGDLNQPQHF. The CDR3 coding sequence is TGTGCCTGGAGTCCGAGGGGCGATCTCAATCAGCCCCAGCATTTT. The chain is built from TRBV30 and TRBJ1-5; D possibly corresponds to TRBD1 (5 bases). V shed 2 bases and J shed 3 bases, with 14 bases lying between them. This CDR3 is 15 amino acids long. Germline V gene lookup returns CDR1 GTSNPN and CDR2 SVGIG (reference sequence).

The chain employs TRBV14 and TRBJ2-2, with D unclear. V gave up 1 base and J gave up 6 bases, with 6 bases separating them. This CDR3 is built from 13 residues. Looked up from germline, CDR1 is SGHDN and CDR2 is FVKESK. The DNA for the CDR3 is TGTGCCAGCAGCCAAGGATCAGCCGGGGAGCTGTTTTTT. Amino acids: CASSQGSAGELFF.

This clonotype was seen a handful of times. The CDR3 DNA is TGCGCCAGCAGTCATGGTGGGGAGCTGTTTTTT. It specifies CASSHGGELFF. The chain uses TRBV5-1 and TRBJ2-2; D is ambiguous. The CDR3 covers 11 residues. Trimming took 5 bases from V and 8 from J, leaving 7 bases between them. Germline CDR1 SGHRS, CDR2 YFSETQ.

Worth noting for this clonotype: A read error may produce the germline difference seen at one junction end. CDR3: CASSPRRVQGKQPQHF. The CDR3 DNA reads as TGTGCCAGCAGCCCCCGACGGGTACAGGGCAAGCAGCCCCAGCATTTT. V usage is TRBV7-8 and J usage is TRBJ1-5; possible D gene TRBD1, 6 bases. The CDR3 has 16 amino acids. CDR1 and CDR2 (germline): SGHVS, FQNEAQ.

This clonotype was observed many times. CDR3 sequence reads: CASSLDQSQLTDTQYF. The DNA for the CDR3 is TGTGCCAGCAGCTTAGATCAGTCCCAACTTACAGATACGCAGTATTTT. The rearrangement uses TRBV7-2 and TRBJ2-3; D remains ambiguous. The CDR3 loop spans 16 amino acids. CDR1 and CDR2 (germline): SGHTA, FQGNSA. V was pared by 1 base and J by 3 bases, with 14 bases between.

This rearrangement joins TRBV30 to TRBJ2-6; D unresolved. Trimming pared 4 bases from V and 0 bases from J, leaving 7 bases between. This CDR3 is 14 amino acids long. The V gene's germline CDR1 is GTSNPN and CDR2 SVGIG (reference sequence). CDR3 loop: CAWKGSSGANVLTF. The CDR3 region has the DNA TGTGCCTGGAAAGGCAGCTCTGGGGCCAACGTCCTGACTTTC.

The table lists this clonotype with a few counts. The V call is TRBV5-6, the J call TRBJ1-3; D unresolved. The V gene lost 3 bases and the J gene lost 4 bases, with 8 bases spanning the gap. Germline values: CDR1 SGHDT, CDR2 YYEEEE. This CDR3 is 13 amino acids long. The CDR3 spells CASSSLGGNTIYF. CDR3 nucleotide sequence: TGTGCCAGCAGCTCCCTCGGGGGAAACACCATATATTTT.

V and J are TRBV6-1 and TRBJ2-1, with 8 bases fitting TRBD2. Trimming cost V 6 bases and J 4 bases; bases outside gene matches: 11. CDR3 size: 16 residues. CDR1 is MNHNS, CDR2 SASEGT, per germline. CDR3 in amino acids: CASSRAASGQYNEQFF. The CDR3, as DNA: TGTGCCAGCAGCCGTGCGGCTAGCGGGCAGTACAATGAGCAGTTCTTC.

In this sample, this clonotype turned up a few times. The chain links TRBV30 to TRBJ2-1; D might be TRBD1 or TRBD2, each matching 5 bases. This CDR3 has 14 residues. Trimming pared 1 base from V and 5 bases from J, leaving 12 bases between. CDR1 is GTSNPN, CDR2 SVGIG, per germline (reference sequence). In DNA, the CDR3 is TGTGCCTGGAGTGGATCTAGGGACGACAATGAGCAGTTCTTC. Protein sequence: CAWSGSRDDNEQFF.

This rearrangement joins TRBV11-2 to TRBJ2-5; 8 nucleotides agree with TRBD1. The CDR3 contains 15 residues. Germline-derived CDR1 and CDR2 are SGHAT and FQNNGV. Germline trimming cut 5 bases from V and 2 bases from J; bases unmatched to any gene: 7. CDR3 sequence: CASSPGQGPQETQYF. CDR3 nucleotide sequence: TGTGCCAGCAGCCCCGGACAGGGCCCACAAGAGACCCAGTACTTC.

The CDR3 sequence is CASSLLRGYTGELFF. CDR3 coding DNA: TGTGCCAGCAGCTTACTCAGGGGGTACACCGGGGAGCTGTTTTTT. The chain uses TRBV7-9 and TRBJ2-2, with 7 positions matching TRBD1. Germline CDR1 is SEHNR and CDR2 is FQNEAQ (reference sequence). The CDR3 is made up of 15 amino acids. V lost 2 bases, J lost 3 bases, and 3 bases stayed unmatched.

The chain joins TRBV9 to TRBJ1-2; TRBD1 matches at 12 bases. V gave up 3 bases and J gave up 6 bases; unmatched junction bases: 3. The CDR3 has 14 residues. Looked up from germline, CDR1 is SGDLS and CDR2 is YYNGEE. DNA of the CDR3: TGTGCCAGCAGCGCGGGACAGGGGGCGGATGGCTACACCTTC. Its translation: CASSAGQGADGYTF.

The chain carries TRBV3-1 and TRBJ1-1, with TRBD1 matching over 7 bases. J lost 5 bases, V lost 0 bases, and 12 bases had no gene match. Germline V gene sequence: CDR1 LGHDT, CDR2 YNNKEL (reference sequence). The CDR3 totals 17 residues. CDR3 loop: CASSQDVVFRGRTEAFF. In nucleotides, the CDR3 is TGTGCCAGCAGCCAAGATGTGGTTTTCAGGGGGAGGACTGAAGCTTTCTTT.

Comments on this clonotype: Since a much larger clone is just one base distant, this may be a read error. This sequence joins TRBV11-2 and TRBJ2-3; D not certain. This CDR3 contains 14 residues. The V gene's germline CDR1 is SGHAT and CDR2 FQNNGV. Trimming left V 8 bases short and J 8 bases short, with 20 bases between. CDR3 protein: CASGSTTQPGTQYF. As DNA, the CDR3 is TGTGCCAGCGGCTCCACGACACAGCCGGGTACGCAGTATTTT.

This clonotype was seen many times. The V call is TRBV12-3 or TRBV12-4, the J call TRBJ1-2; tentative D call: TRBD1 (5 bases). Trimming shortened V by 3 bases and J by 3 bases, and 8 bases separated the two germline ends. The CDR3 has 13 amino acids. CDR3 protein: CASSLGVDYGYTF. In DNA, the CDR3 is TGTGCCAGCAGTTTGGGGGTAGACTATGGCTACACCTTC.

Concerning this clonotype itself: One end of the junction fails to match germline, which may point to a read error. This sequence joins TRBV30 and TRBJ1-6, with 7 positions matching TRBD1. The CDR3 extends over 12 amino acids. The germline V gene has CDR1 GTSNPN and CDR2 SVGIG (reference sequence). This CDR3 reads CAWDREDSPPHF. CDR3 nucleotides: TGTGCCTGGGACAGGGAGGATTCACCCCCCCACTTT.

A few counts support this clonotype. This sequence joins TRBV9 and TRBJ2-1; no clear D. CDR1 SGDLS and CDR2 YYNGEE come from the germline V gene. This CDR3 is 14 amino acids long. Trimming stripped 0 bases from V and 7 bases from J, with 11 bases between. The CDR3 DNA reads TGTGCCAGCAGCGTAGAGCCGATCGAGAATGAGCAGTTCTTC. Encoded protein: CASSVEPIENEQFF.

The gene calls are TRBV12-3 or TRBV12-4 and TRBJ2-1; D not certain. The ends were cut back, 5 bases at V and 12 bases at J, with 17 bases in the middle. The CDR3 has 13 residues. CDR3 DNA sequence: TGTGCCAGCAGTCTAATGAGATCAAACGGGCAGTTCTTC. It encodes CASSLMRSNGQFF.

As to this clonotype: The CDR3 does not close with the conserved phenylalanine or tryptophan, likely indicating a read error. V usage is TRBV24-1 and J usage is TRBJ1-5, with TRBD1 as a possible D gene (5 bases). The CDR3 spans 17 residues. The ends were cut back, 3 bases at V and 2 bases at J, with 16 bases in the middle. Germline V gene lookup returns CDR1 KGHDR and CDR2 SFDVKD. The CDR3 nucleotides read TGTGCCACCAGTGATGGACACTCGACCAGTGGCAATCAGCCCCAGCATCTT. Residues: CATSDGHSTSGNQPQHL.

J is TRBJ2-1 and V is TRBV19; D ambiguous. Trimming stripped 4 bases from V and 0 bases from J, with 7 bases between. This CDR3 region has 14 residues. Germline lookup yields CDR1 LNHDA and CDR2 SQIVND (reference sequence). CDR3 DNA: TGTGCCAGTAGTAAGCTTGTCTCCTACAATGAGCAGTTCTTC. This sequence encodes CASSKLVSYNEQFF. Full variable domain (missing parts from reference TRBV19 and TRBJ2-1): DGGITQSPKYLFRKEGQNVTLSCEQNLNHDAMYWYRQDPGQGLRLIYYSQIVNDFQKGDIAEGYSVSREKKESFPLTVTSAQKNPTAFYLCASSKLVSYNEQFFGPGTRLTVL.

This sequence joins TRBV27 and TRBJ2-3; D is uncertain. V lost 0 bases and J lost 3, with 10 bases in between. Germline values: CDR1 MNHEY, CDR2 SMNVEV (reference sequence). The CDR3 is 15 amino acids. In nucleotides, the CDR3 is TGTGCCAGCAGTTTATCCAGAGGTCGGACAGATACGCAGTATTTT. This translates into CASSLSRGRTDTQYF.

This clonotype was recorded many times. The chain recombines TRBV11-2 with TRBJ2-3, with D uncertain. Germline-derived CDR1 and CDR2 are SGHAT and FQNNGV. The CDR3 is 12 amino acids. V lost 5 bases, J lost 2 bases, and 5 bases lay in between. CDR3 nucleotides: TGTGCCAGCAGCCGATACACAGATACGCAGTATTTT. Its translation is CASSRYTDTQYF.

The J gene is TRBJ2-7, the V gene TRBV20-1; TRBD1 might be the D (7 bases). V was pared by 6 bases and J by 3 bases, with 18 bases between. CDR1 and CDR2 (germline): DFQATT, SNEGSKA (reference sequence). CDR3 length equals 14 residues. For the CDR3, the DNA is TGCAGTGCACAAGACAGGGACTCTGTCTACGAGCAGTACTTC. It codes for CSAQDRDSVYEQYF.